This T cell receptor beta chain was captured by sequencing in a study of T cell repertoires in cytomegalovirus infection. To note about this clonotype: What it binds is not known. One junction end disagrees with the germline gene, perhaps due to a read error.

Overall study results and limits: There were carriers of CMV plus the relevant HLA, and cumulative public TCR beta family frequency identified them.

TCRdb re-analysed the reads in MiXCR, keeping a single row per CDR3 protein. The sample holds roughly 280,000 distinct CDR3 sequences, approximately 14% seen once. The sequence was collected from a human donor in good health (CMV status not recorded). Some clones in this sample may be carry-over from other donors' samples. Material for sequencing was PBMCs.

Here the CDR3 reads CASSWTGQETQYF. Written as DNA, the CDR3 is TGTGCTAGCAGCTGGACAGGACAAGAGACCCAGTACTTC. The rearrangement joins TRBV7-7 to TRBJ2-5; 7 bases fit TRBD1. The length of the CDR3 is 13 residues. CDR1 SSHAT and CDR2 FNYEAQ come from the germline V gene (reference sequence).